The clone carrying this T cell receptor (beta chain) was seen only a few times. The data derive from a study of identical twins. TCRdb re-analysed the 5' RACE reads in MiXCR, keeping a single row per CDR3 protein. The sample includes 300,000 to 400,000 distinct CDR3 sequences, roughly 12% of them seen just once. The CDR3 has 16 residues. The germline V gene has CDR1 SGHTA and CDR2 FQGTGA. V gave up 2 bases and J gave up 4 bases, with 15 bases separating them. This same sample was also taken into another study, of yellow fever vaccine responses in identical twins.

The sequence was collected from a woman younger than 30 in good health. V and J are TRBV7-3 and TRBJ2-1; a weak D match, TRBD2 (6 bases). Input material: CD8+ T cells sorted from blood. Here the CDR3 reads CASSLSPPGGYNEQFF. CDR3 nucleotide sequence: TGTGCCAGCAGCTTATCTCCCCCCGGGGGATACAATGAGCAGTTCTTC.